Listed below are T cell receptor beta chains from one sample, sequenced in a study of cytomegalovirus exposure and HLA in healthy donors. Method: immunoSEQ multiplex PCR; TCRdb's copy keeps in-frame clones and lacks some. The data hold under 200,000 clones, with around 80% observed a single time. What was sequenced was PBMCs. Every receptor here comes from a woman between 18 and 30 years old in good health and CMV-seropositive. Both conserved end residues are part of each CDR3. The D gene is left open where the match is weak. Not all rows give a size; the values are once, few, many and, for expanded clones, a class.

D gene: TRBD1
J gene: TRBJ1-1
V gene: TRBV6-5
clone size: -
CDR3 DNA: TGTGCCAGCAGTTACCACGGACAGGATGAAGCTTTCTTT
CDR3 protein: CASSYHGQDEAFF

D gene: -
J gene: TRBJ1-6
V gene: TRBV7-9
clone size: -
CDR3 DNA: TGTGCCAGCAGCCATGGAGAACCCGGTAGCTCACCCCTCCACTTT
CDR3 protein: CASSHGEPGSSPLHF

D gene: -
J gene: TRBJ2-3
V gene: TRBV2
clone size: -
CDR3 DNA: TGTGCCAGCAGTGGAGGTGCAGATACGCAGTATTTT
CDR3 protein: CASSGGADTQYF

D gene: TRBD1
J gene: TRBJ1-3
V gene: TRBV30
clone size: -
CDR3 DNA: TGTGCCTGGACCAGGGGGGTAAACGGAAACACCATATATTTT
CDR3 protein: CAWTRGVNGNTIYF

D gene: -
J gene: TRBJ1-5
V gene: TRBV7-8
clone size: -
CDR3 DNA: TGTGCCAGCAGCTTAGCGGGGGGGTATAATCAGCCCCAGCATTTT
CDR3 protein: CASSLAGGYNQPQHF

D gene: TRBD1
J gene: TRBJ2-5
V gene: TRBV9
clone size: few
CDR3 DNA: TGTGCCAGCAGCGTAACGACAGGGATCTGGGAGACCCAGTACTTC
CDR3 protein: CASSVTTGIWETQYF

D gene: -
J gene: TRBJ1-4
V gene: TRBV2
clone size: -
CDR3 DNA: TGTGCCAGAGAGATACAGGGCTCGGGTGAAAAACTGTTTTTT
CDR3 protein: CAREIQGSGEKLFF

D gene: -
J gene: TRBJ2-2
V gene: TRBV2
clone size: once
CDR3 DNA: TGTGCCAGCAGTGAGATGGCAGGGGGGTCCGGGGAGCTGTTTTTT
CDR3 protein: CASSEMAGGSGELFF

D gene: TRBD2
J gene: TRBJ2-1
V gene: TRBV4-3
clone size: once
CDR3 DNA: TGCGCCAGCAGCCAAGAGGGACTAGCGGTTGAGCAGTTCTTC
CDR3 protein: CASSQEGLAVEQFF

D gene: -
J gene: TRBJ2-3
V gene: TRBV7-9
clone size: -
CDR3 DNA: TGTGCCAGCAGAGCGGCGCCTAGCACAGATACGCAGTATTTT
CDR3 protein: CASRAAPSTDTQYF

D gene: -
J gene: TRBJ1-1
V gene: TRBV18
clone size: -
CDR3 DNA: TGTGCCAGCTCACACCGGGTCCGGGAACTGAACACTGAAGCTTTCTTT
CDR3 protein: CASSHRVRELNTEAFF

D gene: TRBD2
J gene: TRBJ2-1
V gene: TRBV7-9
clone size: -
CDR3 DNA: TGTGCCAGCAGCCTGAGCGGGGGGTCCTACAATGAGCAGTTCTTC
CDR3 protein: CASSLSGGSYNEQFF

D gene: -
J gene: TRBJ1-1
V gene: TRBV4-1
clone size: -
CDR3 DNA: TGCGCCAGCAGCCAAGTTGCGGAGGAAGCTTTCTTT
CDR3 protein: CASSQVAEEAFF

D gene: -
J gene: TRBJ1-6
V gene: TRBV6-1
clone size: -
CDR3 DNA: TGTGCCAGCAGGCTCGGTAATTCACCCCTCCACTTT
CDR3 protein: CASRLGNSPLHF

D gene: -
J gene: TRBJ1-1
V gene: TRBV5-5
clone size: -
CDR3 DNA: TGTGCCAGCAGCTTGGTCCCGGGGAACACTGAAGCTTTCTTT
CDR3 protein: CASSLVPGNTEAFF

D gene: TRBD1
J gene: TRBJ1-4
V gene: TRBV9
clone size: -
CDR3 DNA: TGTGCCAGCAATAAAGGGGGCGGTACGGATGAAAAACTGTTTTTT
CDR3 protein: CASNKGGGTDEKLFF

D gene: TRBD1
J gene: TRBJ2-1
V gene: TRBV6-5
clone size: -
CDR3 DNA: TGTGCCAGCAGCCGTACAGGGGGCAAAGTCAATGAGCAGTTCTTC
CDR3 protein: CASSRTGGKVNEQFF

D gene: -
J gene: TRBJ2-1
V gene: TRBV5-1
clone size: few
CDR3 DNA: TGCGCCAGCAGCGGCCAGAACAATGAGCAGTTCTTC
CDR3 protein: CASSGQNNEQFF

D gene: TRBD2
J gene: TRBJ2-1
V gene: TRBV18
clone size: -
CDR3 DNA: TGTGCCAGCTCACCTAAGCGGGGGGGCAATGAGCAGTTCTTC
CDR3 protein: CASSPKRGGNEQFF

D gene: -
J gene: TRBJ2-2
V gene: TRBV12-5
clone size: -
CDR3 DNA: TGTGCTAGTTGTGGCGGGAACACCGGGGAGCTGTTTTTT
CDR3 protein: CASCGGNTGELFF

D gene: TRBD1
J gene: TRBJ2-5
V gene: TRBV6-1
clone size: -
CDR3 DNA: TGTGCCAGCAGTGGTTGGACAGGGGACCTCCAAGAGACCCAGTACTTC
CDR3 protein: CASSGWTGDLQETQYF

D gene: TRBD2
J gene: TRBJ2-3
V gene: TRBV11-2
clone size: few
CDR3 DNA: TGTGCCAGCAGCTTGGGACTAGCGGGGGCTAGCACAGATACGCAGTATTTT
CDR3 protein: CASSLGLAGASTDTQYF

D gene: -
J gene: TRBJ1-1
V gene: TRBV29-1
clone size: few
CDR3 DNA: TGCAGCGTTGAGTATCTTCGGCAGGGGAATGCTTTCTTT
CDR3 protein: CSVEYLRQGNAFF

D gene: -
J gene: TRBJ1-1
V gene: TRBV30
clone size: once
CDR3 DNA: TGTGCCTGGACCTTCCGGGTCGAAGCTTTCTTT
CDR3 protein: CAWTFRVEAFF

D gene: TRBD1
J gene: TRBJ2-2
V gene: TRBV6-6
clone size: once
CDR3 DNA: TGTGCCAGCAGCCGGACAGGGGGCGACACCGGGGAGCTGTTTTTT
CDR3 protein: CASSRTGGDTGELFF

D gene: -
J gene: TRBJ1-3
V gene: TRBV5-4
clone size: -
CDR3 DNA: TGTGCCAGCAGCCCAGTCCCTGTCGGAAACACCATATATTTT
CDR3 protein: CASSPVPVGNTIYF

D gene: TRBD2
J gene: TRBJ2-7
V gene: TRBV7-9
clone size: few
CDR3 DNA: TGTGCCAGCAGCAAACTAGCGGGGTCTGGCGAGCAGTACTTC
CDR3 protein: CASSKLAGSGEQYF

D gene: TRBD1
J gene: TRBJ2-1
V gene: TRBV29-1
clone size: few
CDR3 DNA: TGCAGCGTCGTAGGGACAGAAACTTACAATGAGCAGTTCTTC
CDR3 protein: CSVVGTETYNEQFF

D gene: TRBD2
J gene: TRBJ2-1
V gene: TRBV11-2
clone size: once
CDR3 DNA: TGTGCCAGCAGCTTACCTAGCGGGGGTACGGTCTACAATGAGCAGTTCTTC
CDR3 protein: CASSLPSGGTVYNEQFF

D gene: -
J gene: TRBJ1-2
V gene: TRBV5-6
clone size: -
CDR3 DNA: TGTGCCAGCAGCTTGGAGGGGTACTATGGCTACACCTTC
CDR3 protein: CASSLEGYYGYTF

D gene: TRBD1
J gene: TRBJ2-5
V gene: TRBV11-2
clone size: -
CDR3 DNA: TGTGCCAGCAGCCTCGGGACAGGGCGGGAGGAGACCCAGTACTTC
CDR3 protein: CASSLGTGREETQYF

D gene: TRBD1
J gene: TRBJ1-1
V gene: TRBV28
clone size: -
CDR3 DNA: TGTGCCAGCAGGGGGGGACAGGACATGAACACTGAAGCTTTCTTT
CDR3 protein: CASRGGQDMNTEAFF

D gene: -
J gene: TRBJ2-1
V gene: TRBV13
clone size: -
CDR3 DNA: TGTGCCAGCAGCTTCCCCCGCGGGGGCGGTGAGCAGTTCTTC
CDR3 protein: CASSFPRGGGEQFF

D gene: -
J gene: TRBJ2-3
V gene: TRBV6-5
clone size: -
CDR3 DNA: TGTGCCAGCACCCAATCCGCGACGGGGAGAACGCAGTATTTT
CDR3 protein: CASTQSATGRTQYF

D gene: TRBD1
J gene: TRBJ2-1
V gene: TRBV19
clone size: once
CDR3 DNA: TGTGCCAGTAGCCGAGGACAGGCCGGGAATGAGCAGTTCTTC
CDR3 protein: CASSRGQAGNEQFF

D gene: -
J gene: TRBJ1-1
V gene: TRBV10-1
clone size: few
CDR3 DNA: TGCGCCAGCACCGTTCGGGGATACACTGAAGCTTTCTTT
CDR3 protein: CASTVRGYTEAFF

D gene: -
J gene: TRBJ1-5
V gene: TRBV30
clone size: -
CDR3 DNA: TGTGCCTGGGACGGCGGCTTTAATCAGCCCCAGCATTTT
CDR3 protein: CAWDGGFNQPQHF

D gene: TRBD1
J gene: TRBJ1-5
V gene: TRBV19
clone size: once
CDR3 DNA: TGTGCCAGTACCCCGACAGGGAATAGCAATCAGCCCCAGCATTTT
CDR3 protein: CASTPTGNSNQPQHF

D gene: -
J gene: TRBJ1-1
V gene: TRBV9
clone size: -
CDR3 DNA: TGTGCCAGCAGCCGGACACCCGCGATGAACACTGAAGCTTTCTTT
CDR3 protein: CASSRTPAMNTEAFF

D gene: TRBD1
J gene: TRBJ1-2
V gene: TRBV7-2
clone size: -
CDR3 DNA: TGTGCCAGCAGCCAGGACAGGGGTGAAGGCTACACCTTC
CDR3 protein: CASSQDRGEGYTF

D gene: TRBD1
J gene: TRBJ2-1
V gene: TRBV5-1
clone size: once
CDR3 DNA: TGCGCCAGCAGCTTTGCAGGGGGCTCCTACAATGAGCAGTTCTTC
CDR3 protein: CASSFAGGSYNEQFF

D gene: -
J gene: TRBJ2-1
V gene: TRBV2
clone size: -
CDR3 DNA: TGTGCCAGCAGTCCCGGACTCTTCAATGAGCAGTTCTTC
CDR3 protein: CASSPGLFNEQFF

D gene: -
J gene: TRBJ1-6
V gene: TRBV19
clone size: -
CDR3 DNA: TGTGCCAGTGGACAGTTGGACTCACCCCTCCACTTT
CDR3 protein: CASGQLDSPLHF

D gene: -
J gene: TRBJ1-5
V gene: TRBV4-1
clone size: -
CDR3 DNA: TGCGCCAGCAGCCAAGAGCCAGATTATCAGCCCCAGCATTTT
CDR3 protein: CASSQEPDYQPQHF

D gene: -
J gene: TRBJ2-1
V gene: TRBV4-1
clone size: -
CDR3 DNA: TGCGCCAGCAGCCAAGGGTCGCCGGGTAATGAGCAGTTCTTC
CDR3 protein: CASSQGSPGNEQFF

D gene: TRBD2
J gene: TRBJ2-1
V gene: TRBV28
clone size: -
CDR3 DNA: TGTGCCAGCAAGGCGGGGGGGAACATTTACAATGAGCAGTTCTTC
CDR3 protein: CASKAGGNIYNEQFF

D gene: TRBD1
J gene: TRBJ1-6
V gene: TRBV30
clone size: -
CDR3 DNA: TGTGCCTGGGGGACAGGGCTAGTGGGTAATTCACCCCTCCACTTT
CDR3 protein: CAWGTGLVGNSPLHF

D gene: -
J gene: TRBJ2-7
V gene: TRBV7-6
clone size: -
CDR3 DNA: TGTGCCAGCAGCTTAGGAACGGGGAGAGGGTACGAGCAGTACTTC
CDR3 protein: CASSLGTGRGYEQYF

D gene: -
J gene: TRBJ2-1
V gene: TRBV29-1
clone size: -
CDR3 DNA: TGCAGCGTTAATGACGGGGTCTTGAATGAGCAGTTCTTC
CDR3 protein: CSVNDGVLNEQFF

D gene: -
J gene: TRBJ2-5
V gene: TRBV7-8
clone size: few
CDR3 DNA: TGTGCCAGCAGCCTTTTTGGGCGCGGGCCAAGGGAGACCCAGTACTTC
CDR3 protein: CASSLFGRGPRETQYF

D gene: -
J gene: TRBJ1-2
V gene: TRBV30
clone size: once
CDR3 DNA: TGTGCCGGTACAGGGTCGGGCTATGGCTACACCTTC
CDR3 protein: CAGTGSGYGYTF

D gene: -
J gene: TRBJ1-3
V gene: TRBV29-1
clone size: -
CDR3 DNA: TGCAGCGTCCGGGTCTCTGGAAACACCATATATTTT
CDR3 protein: CSVRVSGNTIYF

D gene: TRBD1
J gene: TRBJ1-1
V gene: TRBV27
clone size: -
CDR3 DNA: TGTGCCAGCAGCCTGACAGGGGGCGTAACTGAAGCTTTCTTT
CDR3 protein: CASSLTGGVTEAFF

D gene: TRBD1
J gene: TRBJ2-2
V gene: TRBV7-3
clone size: -
CDR3 DNA: TGTGCCAGCAGCTCAGACAGGGGCGCGGCCACCGGGGAGCTGTTTTTT
CDR3 protein: CASSSDRGAATGELFF

D gene: -
J gene: TRBJ1-1
V gene: TRBV28
clone size: -
CDR3 DNA: TGTGCCAGCAGTTTATATCAGGAACAGGACACTGAAGCTTTCTTT
CDR3 protein: CASSLYQEQDTEAFF

D gene: -
J gene: TRBJ2-5
V gene: TRBV7-9
clone size: -
CDR3 DNA: TGTGCCAGCAGCTTAGTGCTCGGGGAGACCCAGTACTTC
CDR3 protein: CASSLVLGETQYF

D gene: -
J gene: TRBJ1-4
V gene: TRBV5-4
clone size: -
CDR3 DNA: TGTGCCAGCAGCCCGGGAGGGGGTTTAACTAATGAAAAACTGTTTTTT
CDR3 protein: CASSPGGGLTNEKLFF